This is a list of T cell receptor beta chains from one sample in a study of OX40 agonist ivuxolimab in advanced cancers. Generated by immunoSEQ multiplex PCR, the TCRdb table keeps only in-frame clones and is missing some. The data contain more than 35,000 clones, 75% to 90% of them singletons. The specimen was CD4+ or CD8+ T cells sorted from blood, collected in a trial of the OX40 agonist ivuxolimab. Every receptor here comes from an adult with an advanced solid tumor such as melanoma, head and neck, liver or kidney cancer. CDR3s include the opening cysteine and the closing phenylalanine or tryptophan. Each record gives: clone size, V gene, CDR3 length, J gene, D gene, CDR3 protein, CDR3 DNA. The D gene is left open where the match is weak. Only part of the rows carry a size: once, few, many, or a class if the clone is expanded.

clone size: .
V gene: TRBV6-5
CDR3 length: 14
J gene: TRBJ2-1
D gene: .
CDR3 protein: CASMGPGSYNEQFF
CDR3 DNA: TGTGCCAGCATGGGGCCAGGCTCCTACAATGAGCAGTTCTTC

clone size: .
V gene: TRBV5-6
CDR3 length: 15
J gene: TRBJ1-1
D gene: TRBD1
CDR3 protein: CASSFRDRGWVEAFF
CDR3 DNA: TGTGCCAGCAGCTTCCGGGACAGGGGTTGGGTTGAAGCTTTCTTT

clone size: .
V gene: TRBV5-1
CDR3 length: 14
J gene: TRBJ2-3
D gene: .
CDR3 protein: CASSLGSGADTQYF
CDR3 DNA: TGCGCCAGCAGCTTGGGGTCAGGGGCAGATACGCAGTATTTT

clone size: .
V gene: TRBV4-1
CDR3 length: 16
J gene: TRBJ1-3
D gene: .
CDR3 protein: CASSPSGARKGNTIYF
CDR3 DNA: TGCGCCAGCAGCCCCTCCGGGGCACGAAAGGGAAACACCATATATTTT

clone size: .
V gene: TRBV11-2
CDR3 length: 15
J gene: TRBJ2-5
D gene: .
CDR3 protein: CASSLDLRNPWTQYF
CDR3 DNA: TGTGCCAGCAGCTTAGATTTGCGCAACCCTTGGACCCAGTACTTC

clone size: .
V gene: TRBV27
CDR3 length: 12
J gene: TRBJ2-7
D gene: .
CDR3 protein: CASSSFSYEQYF
CDR3 DNA: TGTGCCAGCAGTTCTTTCTCCTACGAGCAGTACTTC

clone size: .
V gene: TRBV7-2
CDR3 length: 13
J gene: TRBJ2-1
D gene: .
CDR3 protein: CASSSRVAQQQFF
CDR3 DNA: TGTGCCAGCAGCTCGAGGGTCGCTCAGCAGCAGTTCTTC

clone size: once
V gene: TRBV30
CDR3 length: 14
J gene: TRBJ1-3
D gene: TRBD1
CDR3 protein: CAWTQGGAGNTIYF
CDR3 DNA: TGTGCCTGGACCCAGGGGGGAGCTGGAAACACCATATATTTT

clone size: .
V gene: TRBV29-1
CDR3 length: 13
J gene: TRBJ1-3
D gene: .
CDR3 protein: CSVVRNSGNTIYF
CDR3 DNA: TGCAGCGTTGTACGGAACTCTGGAAACACCATATATTTT

clone size: few
V gene: TRBV6-1
CDR3 length: 15
J gene: TRBJ2-6
D gene: .
CDR3 protein: CASEPQSSGANVLTF
CDR3 DNA: TGTGCCAGCGAACCTCAAAGCTCTGGGGCCAACGTCCTGACTTTC

clone size: .
V gene: TRBV29-1
CDR3 length: 14
J gene: TRBJ2-1
D gene: TRBD2
CDR3 protein: CSVLLAGGPYEQFF
CDR3 DNA: TGCAGCGTGCTCCTAGCGGGAGGGCCGTATGAGCAGTTCTTC

clone size: .
V gene: TRBV27
CDR3 length: 16
J gene: TRBJ2-7
D gene: .
CDR3 protein: CASSLSMGQTTYEQYF
CDR3 DNA: TGTGCCAGCAGTTTATCGATGGGACAAACGACCTACGAGCAGTACTTC

clone size: .
V gene: TRBV10-1
CDR3 length: 15
J gene: TRBJ2-3
D gene: .
CDR3 protein: CASSERPGGRDTQYF
CDR3 DNA: TGCGCCAGCAGTGAGAGGCCAGGAGGGAGGGATACGCAGTATTTT

clone size: .
V gene: TRBV30
CDR3 length: 14
J gene: TRBJ2-2
D gene: .
CDR3 protein: CAWSVARRTGELFF
CDR3 DNA: TGTGCCTGGAGTGTAGCCAGGCGCACCGGGGAGCTGTTTTTT

clone size: .
V gene: TRBV19
CDR3 length: 16
J gene: TRBJ2-7
D gene: .
CDR3 protein: CASSIVPGTGDYEQYF
CDR3 DNA: TGTGCCAGTAGTATAGTTCCAGGGACGGGTGACTACGAGCAGTACTTC

clone size: .
V gene: TRBV27
CDR3 length: 12
J gene: TRBJ2-2
D gene: .
CDR3 protein: CASRLRGGELFF
CDR3 DNA: TGTGCCAGCAGGTTGCGGGGCGGGGAGCTGTTTTTT

clone size: .
V gene: TRBV6-5
CDR3 length: 16
J gene: TRBJ2-1
D gene: .
CDR3 protein: CASSFKWQGQTNEQFF
CDR3 DNA: TGTGCCAGCAGTTTCAAGTGGCAGGGGCAGACCAATGAGCAGTTCTTC

clone size: .
V gene: TRBV7-6
CDR3 length: 18
J gene: TRBJ2-1
D gene: .
CDR3 protein: CASSLSLTAGGAYNEQFF
CDR3 DNA: TGTGCCAGCAGCCTCAGCTTAACGGCGGGCGGGGCCTACAATGAGCAGTTCTTC

clone size: .
V gene: TRBV5-4
CDR3 length: 15
J gene: TRBJ2-1
D gene: .
CDR3 protein: CASSRGLTSDNEQFF
CDR3 DNA: TGTGCCAGCAGCCGTGGACTGACTAGTGACAATGAGCAGTTCTTC

clone size: .
V gene: TRBV29-1
CDR3 length: 12
J gene: TRBJ1-2
D gene: .
CDR3 protein: CSVVRGDYGYTF
CDR3 DNA: TGCAGCGTTGTTAGGGGTGATTATGGCTACACCTTC

clone size: medium-sized
V gene: TRBV16
CDR3 length: 16
J gene: TRBJ1-2
D gene: .
CDR3 protein: CASSQSIQGSGNGYTF
CDR3 DNA: TGTGCCAGCAGCCAATCGATCCAGGGGAGTGGGAATGGCTACACCTTC

clone size: .
V gene: TRBV5-4
CDR3 length: 14
J gene: TRBJ2-1
D gene: .
CDR3 protein: CASSFRRGGNEQFF
CDR3 DNA: TGTGCCAGCAGCTTCCGTCGAGGGGGTAATGAGCAGTTCTTC

clone size: .
V gene: TRBV25-1
CDR3 length: 13
J gene: TRBJ1-2
D gene: .
CDR3 protein: CASSDVGNYGYTF
CDR3 DNA: TGTGCCAGCAGTGACGTGGGTAACTATGGCTACACCTTC

clone size: .
V gene: TRBV6-1
CDR3 length: 14
J gene: TRBJ2-7
D gene: TRBD1
CDR3 protein: CASRIMGQGYEQYF
CDR3 DNA: TGTGCCAGCAGGATAATGGGACAGGGCTACGAGCAGTACTTC

clone size: .
V gene: TRBV7-9
CDR3 length: 15
J gene: TRBJ1-4
D gene: .
CDR3 protein: CASSLGGASGEKLFF
CDR3 DNA: TGTGCCAGCAGCTTAGGCGGGGCCTCGGGAGAAAAACTGTTTTTT

clone size: .
V gene: TRBV5-1
CDR3 length: 16
J gene: TRBJ1-3
D gene: .
CDR3 protein: CASSLGVEGLGNTIYF
CDR3 DNA: TGCGCCAGCAGCTTGGGGGTGGAGGGGCTTGGAAACACCATATATTTT

clone size: .
V gene: TRBV6-1
CDR3 length: 13
J gene: TRBJ2-7
D gene: .
CDR3 protein: CASLRDWDYEQYF
CDR3 DNA: TGTGCCAGCTTGCGGGACTGGGACTACGAGCAGTACTTC

clone size: .
V gene: TRBV27
CDR3 length: 13
J gene: TRBJ2-3
D gene: .
CDR3 protein: CASSLVGTDTQYF
CDR3 DNA: TGTGCCAGCAGTTTAGTAGGCACAGATACGCAGTATTTT

clone size: .
V gene: TRBV13
CDR3 length: 13
J gene: TRBJ2-1
D gene: .
CDR3 protein: CASSLSPTRGPFF
CDR3 DNA: TGTGCCAGCAGCTTAAGTCCGACCCGGGGTCCGTTCTTC

clone size: .
V gene: TRBV5-8
CDR3 length: 13
J gene: TRBJ2-7
D gene: .
CDR3 protein: CASSLRPVPEQYF
CDR3 DNA: TGTGCCAGCAGCCTTCGACCGGTCCCCGAGCAGTACTTC

clone size: .
V gene: TRBV5-4
CDR3 length: 18
J gene: TRBJ1-1
D gene: .
CDR3 protein: CASSLRWQGRSLNTEAFF
CDR3 DNA: TGTGCCAGCAGCTTGAGGTGGCAGGGACGAAGCCTGAACACTGAAGCTTTCTTT

clone size: .
V gene: TRBV5-4
CDR3 length: 15
J gene: TRBJ2-2
D gene: TRBD1
CDR3 protein: CASSHTGQGPGELFF
CDR3 DNA: TGTGCCAGCAGCCACACGGGACAGGGTCCCGGGGAGCTGTTTTTT

clone size: few
V gene: TRBV7-2
CDR3 length: 12
J gene: TRBJ1-5
D gene: .
CDR3 protein: CASSLSNQPQHF
CDR3 DNA: TGTGCCAGCAGCTTAAGTAACCAGCCCCAGCATTTT

clone size: .
V gene: TRBV30
CDR3 length: 12
J gene: TRBJ2-7
D gene: .
CDR3 protein: CAWSGWEREQYF
CDR3 DNA: TGTGCCTGGAGTGGTTGGGAACGCGAGCAGTACTTC

clone size: .
V gene: TRBV4-1
CDR3 length: 17
J gene: TRBJ1-4
D gene: .
CDR3 protein: CASSQAMAGPTNEKLFF
CDR3 DNA: TGCGCCAGCAGCCAAGCGATGGCGGGCCCGACTAATGAAAAACTGTTTTTT

clone size: .
V gene: TRBV7-8
CDR3 length: 16
J gene: TRBJ1-2
D gene: TRBD1
CDR3 protein: CASSSGQGVGIGGYTF
CDR3 DNA: TGTGCCAGCAGCTCCGGACAGGGGGTTGGTATCGGTGGCTACACCTTC

clone size: .
V gene: TRBV6-5
CDR3 length: 14
J gene: TRBJ2-7
D gene: TRBD2
CDR3 protein: CASSVTAGQYEQYF
CDR3 DNA: TGTGCCAGCAGTGTGACAGCGGGGCAGTACGAGCAGTACTTC

clone size: .
V gene: TRBV11-2
CDR3 length: 15
J gene: TRBJ2-7
D gene: TRBD2
CDR3 protein: CASSLQRESIYEQYF
CDR3 DNA: TGTGCCAGCAGCTTACAGCGGGAGTCGATATACGAGCAGTACTTC

clone size: .
V gene: TRBV6-5
CDR3 length: 14
J gene: TRBJ1-1
D gene: TRBD1
CDR3 protein: CASTRQGANTEAFF
CDR3 DNA: TGTGCCAGCACACGACAGGGGGCGAACACTGAAGCTTTCTTT

clone size: .
V gene: TRBV5-1
CDR3 length: 13
J gene: TRBJ1-2
D gene: .
CDR3 protein: CASSLAAPDGYTF
CDR3 DNA: TGCGCCAGCAGCTTGGCGGCTCCAGATGGCTACACCTTC

clone size: .
V gene: TRBV4-3
CDR3 length: 14
J gene: TRBJ2-1
D gene: .
CDR3 protein: CASSQGRKYNEQFF
CDR3 DNA: TGCGCCAGCAGCCAAGGGCGCAAGTACAATGAGCAGTTCTTC

clone size: .
V gene: TRBV18
CDR3 length: 15
J gene: TRBJ2-1
D gene: .
CDR3 protein: CASSPGRVSYNEQFF
CDR3 DNA: TGTGCCAGCTCCCCAGGGCGGGTCTCCTACAATGAGCAGTTCTTC

clone size: few
V gene: TRBV5-6
CDR3 length: 17
J gene: TRBJ2-2
D gene: TRBD1
CDR3 protein: CASSRGTGGLSTGELFF
CDR3 DNA: TGTGCCAGCAGCCGAGGGACAGGGGGCTTGAGCACCGGGGAGCTGTTTTTT

clone size: .
V gene: TRBV30
CDR3 length: 14
J gene: TRBJ2-1
D gene: TRBD2
CDR3 protein: CAWRLAGGVAEQFF
CDR3 DNA: TGTGCCTGGAGACTAGCGGGAGGCGTTGCTGAGCAGTTCTTC

clone size: .
V gene: TRBV2
CDR3 length: 14
J gene: TRBJ2-2
D gene: TRBD1
CDR3 protein: CASRDRGFTGELFF
CDR3 DNA: TGTGCCAGCCGGGACAGGGGGTTCACCGGGGAGCTGTTTTTT

clone size: .
V gene: TRBV7-2
CDR3 length: 17
J gene: TRBJ2-3
D gene: TRBD2
CDR3 protein: CASSPGLAGGTSDTQYF
CDR3 DNA: TGTGCCAGCAGTCCGGGACTAGCGGGAGGAACATCAGATACGCAGTATTTT

clone size: .
V gene: TRBV7-9
CDR3 length: 15
J gene: TRBJ1-1
D gene: TRBD1
CDR3 protein: CASRSGQGSYTEAFF
CDR3 DNA: TGTGCCAGCAGATCGGGACAGGGATCGTACACTGAAGCTTTCTTT

clone size: .
V gene: TRBV25-1
CDR3 length: 13
J gene: TRBJ2-1
D gene: .
CDR3 protein: CASSRRPDNEQFF
CDR3 DNA: TGTGCCAGCAGTCGAAGACCCGACAATGAGCAGTTCTTC

clone size: .
V gene: TRBV4-3
CDR3 length: 16
J gene: TRBJ2-3
D gene: .
CDR3 protein: CASSQGYGGGTDTQYF
CDR3 DNA: TGCGCCAGCAGCCAAGGGTATGGCGGAGGGACAGATACGCAGTATTTT

clone size: .
V gene: TRBV7-8
CDR3 length: 16
J gene: TRBJ2-2
D gene: .
CDR3 protein: CASSLGRRVNTGELFF
CDR3 DNA: TGTGCCAGCAGCTTAGGGCGACGGGTTAACACCGGGGAGCTGTTTTTT

clone size: .
V gene: TRBV29-1
CDR3 length: 16
J gene: TRBJ2-1
D gene: TRBD2
CDR3 protein: CSVLASGTLPLGEQFF
CDR3 DNA: TGCAGCGTTTTGGCTAGCGGGACCCTACCACTCGGGGAGCAGTTCTTC

clone size: .
V gene: TRBV4-1
CDR3 length: 16
J gene: TRBJ2-7
D gene: TRBD1
CDR3 protein: CASSPIWTGATYEQYF
CDR3 DNA: TGCGCCAGCAGCCCGATCTGGACAGGGGCAACCTACGAGCAGTACTTC

clone size: .
V gene: TRBV7-2
CDR3 length: 13
J gene: TRBJ2-7
D gene: TRBD1
CDR3 protein: CASSLGAGGEQYF
CDR3 DNA: TGTGCCAGCAGCTTGGGGGCAGGGGGCGAGCAGTACTTC

clone size: .
V gene: TRBV5-1
CDR3 length: 16
J gene: TRBJ2-2
D gene: TRBD2
CDR3 protein: CASSFSRGANTGELFF
CDR3 DNA: TGCGCCAGCAGCTTTTCGCGGGGGGCGAACACCGGGGAGCTGTTTTTT

clone size: .
V gene: TRBV19
CDR3 length: 15
J gene: TRBJ1-5
D gene: TRBD1
CDR3 protein: CASSRTGGGNQPQHF
CDR3 DNA: TGTGCCAGTAGTCGAACAGGGGGCGGCAATCAGCCCCAGCATTTT